This note documents a single TCR beta chain sequence. The germline V gene encodes CDR1 LNHDA and CDR2 SQIVND (reference sequence). V was clipped by 3 bases and J by 4 bases, with 12 bases between them. This CDR3 is 14 amino acids long. The sample comes from a study of shared clonotypes between healthy human individuals. Only in-frame clones appear in the TCRdb table, and some are missing; sequencing was by immunoSEQ multiplex PCR. The repertoire holds under 1,100,000 clones, with 65% to 75% as singletons. Source material: memory CD4+ T cells sorted from blood. Regarding subset: CD45RA-negative fraction. V gene TRBV19 combines with J gene TRBJ1-2; D is ambiguous. The source of this sequence is a man between 18 and 35 years old in good health. CDR3 sequence reads: CASSMGTRSYGYTF. In DNA form, the CDR3 reads TGTGCCAGTAGTATGGGAACAAGATCCTATGGCTACACCTTC. The full variable domain, completed using reference TRBV19 and TRBJ1-2, is DGGITQSPKYLFRKEGQNVTLSCEQNLNHDAMYWYRQDPGQGLRLIYYSQIVNDFQKGDIAEGYSVSREKKESFPLTVTSAQKNPTAFYLCASSMGTRSYGYTFGSGTRLTVV.